These 13 T cell receptor beta chains originate from one sample sequenced in a study of blood T cells in healthy people across ages. A second roughly 6 to 11 cycle PCR used barcoded and J-beta primers. TCRdb re-called the 5' RACE reads through MiXCR, storing one row per CDR3 protein. Of 580,000 or so distinct CDR3 sequences listed, 40% to 55% are singletons. The specimen was blood. These receptors were obtained from an older man in good health.

The V gene is TRBV11-2, the J gene TRBJ2-7; possible D gene TRBD1, 6 bases. The germline CDR1 and CDR2 sequences are SGHAT and FQNNGV. The germline V and J ends were trimmed by 5 bases and 2 bases, with 13 bases remaining between them. The CDR3 totals 14 residues. The CDR3 protein is CASSRTGTTYEQYF. CDR3 coding DNA: TGTGCCAGCAGCCGGACCGGGACAACCTACGAGCAGTACTTC.

The gene calls are TRBV20-1 and TRBJ1-2; D might be TRBD1 (6 bases). The CDR3 is 15 residues long. Germline CDR1 and CDR2: DFQATT and SNEGSKA (reference sequence). Trimming removed 1 base from V and 5 bases from J, with 17 bases in between. This CDR3 reads CSARALLGAGYGYTF. DNA for the CDR3: TGCAGTGCTAGAGCTCTTTTGGGGGCAGGGTATGGCTACACCTTC.

The chain employs TRBV6-2 or TRBV6-3 and TRBJ1-1, with D uncertain. V was trimmed by 7 bases and J by 4 bases, leaving 13 bases between them. This CDR3 contains 13 residues. Germline CDR1 MNHEY, CDR2 SVGEGT. The CDR3 here is CASIREGGTEAFF. CDR3 nucleotides: TGTGCCAGCATTAGGGAAGGCGGCACTGAAGCTTTCTTT.

The J gene is TRBJ2-7, the V gene TRBV20-1; 8 bases are a match to TRBD1. V lost 4 bases, J lost 4 bases, and 12 bases stayed unmatched. The CDR3 extends over 15 amino acids. Germline V gene data show CDR1 as DFQATT and CDR2 as SNEGSKA (reference sequence). The CDR3 here is CSATPWGRGRYEQYF. The CDR3 DNA sequence: TGCAGTGCTACCCCGTGGGGCAGGGGGCGTTACGAGCAGTACTTC.

This clonotype has only a few counts. The genes are TRBV20-1 and TRBJ2-1, with 7 positions matching TRBD1. Germline V gene sequence: CDR1 DFQATT, CDR2 SNEGSKA (reference sequence). Trimming cost V 2 bases and J 6 bases; bases outside gene matches: 10. The CDR3 has 15 amino acids. The CDR3 loop is CSARPPATGINEQFF. The CDR3 region has the DNA TGCAGTGCTAGACCCCCGGCGACAGGGATCAATGAGCAGTTCTTC.

In this sample, this clonotype turned up many times. The chain recombines TRBV6-5 with TRBJ2-5, with TRBD2 matching 11 bases. In germline, CDR1 is MNHEY, CDR2 SVGAGI. The CDR3 is 15 amino acids. V trimming: 0 bases; J trimming: 4 bases; junction bases outside the gene matches: 1. CDR3 sequence (DNA): TGTGCCAGCAGTTACTCTCTAGCGGGGGGAGAGACCCAGTACTTC. This sequence encodes CASSYSLAGGETQYF.

V and J are TRBV7-2 and TRBJ2-1; 10 positions match TRBD2. Trimming removed 4 bases from V and 15 bases from J; junction bases left unmatched: 12. CDR1 and CDR2 from the germline V gene are SGHTA and FQGNSA. The CDR3 is 14 residues long. The CDR3 region has the DNA TGTGCCAGCAGCTCTTCCGGGTTAGCGGGGGGCTGGTTCTTC. Translation gives CASSSSGLAGGWFF.

This clonotype was seen more than once but under ten times. The rearrangement links TRBV3-1 to TRBJ2-5, with a tentative D call TRBD2 (5 bases). Germline V gives CDR1 LGHDT, CDR2 YNNKEL (reference sequence). This CDR3 is built from 13 residues. Trimming took off 2 bases at V and 13 bases at J, with 17 bases between the two ends. CDR3 region: CASSQKAGRGGYF. The CDR3, as DNA: TGTGCCAGCAGCCAAAAAGCAGGCAGAGGAGGGTACTTC.

The count of this clonotype is one. This may come from a read error, since a much larger clone is one base off. V usage is TRBV29-1 and J usage is TRBJ2-5, with TRBD2 identical over 7 bases. J was trimmed by 4 bases and V by 4 bases; bases with no gene match: 9. Germline V CDR1 and CDR2: SQVTM, ANQGSEA. This CDR3 comprises 14 residues. The CDR3 DNA reads as TGCAGCGTTGTCCGGACGGGAGGTCGAGAGACCCAGTACTTC. This translates into CSVVRTGGRETQYF.

This clonotype was seen a handful of times. The chain is built from TRBV4-3 and TRBJ1-5; TRBD1 matches at 8 bases. The ends lost 3 bases at V and 5 bases at J; junction bases unmatched: 0. Germline loops: CDR1 LGHNA, CDR2 YSLEER. The CDR3 is 13 amino acids. This chain's CDR3 is CASSQTGDQPQHF. CDR3 DNA sequence: TGCGCCAGCAGCCAGACAGGGGATCAGCCCCAGCATTTT.

The chain combines TRBV4-3 with TRBJ2-5, with 7 positions matching TRBD2. With V trimmed by 0 bases and J by 7 bases, 8 bases remained unmatched. Germline CDR1 LGHNA, CDR2 YSLEER. This CDR3 is 15 amino acids long. CDR3 in amino acids: CASSQETSRSGTQYF. Here the CDR3 DNA reads TGCGCCAGCAGCCAAGAGACTAGCAGATCAGGGACCCAGTACTTC.

The chain couples TRBV11-2 to TRBJ2-3, with D unresolved. Germline CDR1 SGHAT, CDR2 FQNNGV. The CDR3 is 16 amino acids. The V end lost 1 base, the J end lost 3 bases, and 14 bases lay between the germline ends. CDR3 coding DNA: TGTGCCAGCAGCTTAGCTAGAAGTGTTCGGACAGATACGCAGTATTTT. Its protein product is CASSLARSVRTDTQYF.

The chain recombines TRBV20-1 with TRBJ2-5, with 8 bases that match TRBD2. The J call may be in error: the DNA end matches TRBJ2-7 better. Germline CDR1 and CDR2: DFQATT and SNEGSKA (reference sequence). This CDR3 spans 14 amino acids. The CDR3 nucleotides read TGCAGTGCTAGTCGACGGGAGGGGGACTACGAGCAGTACTTC. Translation gives CSASRREGDYEQYF.